Presented here are 5 T cell receptor beta chains from one specimen sequenced in a study of blood T cell repertoires in COVID-19. Sequencing used immunoSEQ multiplex PCR; TCRdb keeps in-frame clones, though not all of them. The table shows around 130,000 clones, with almost 85% occurring only once. The sample taken for sequencing was peripheral blood. These receptors came from a man in his 60s with acute or convalescent COVID-19.

The V gene is TRBV6-5, the J gene TRBJ1-2, with D uncertain. Per the germline V gene, CDR1 is MNHEY and CDR2 is SVGAGI. This CDR3 has 15 amino acids. Trimming removed 4 bases from V and 7 bases from J, with 19 bases in between. The CDR3 here is CASSSYGSQQAGYTF. In DNA, the CDR3 is TGTGCCAGCAGTTCCTACGGGAGTCAGCAAGCTGGCTACACCTTC.

The V call is TRBV7-2, the J call TRBJ2-5; weak D call: TRBD1 (6 bases). With 6 bases removed from V and 4 bases from J, the gap between germline ends came to 9 bases. CDR1 is SGHTA, CDR2 FQGNSA, per germline. The CDR3 runs 12 residues. CDR3: CASSKQGETQYF. The DNA for the CDR3 is TGTGCCAGCAGTAAACAGGGAGAGACCCAGTACTTC.

This clone appeared once. The J gene is TRBJ2-1, the V gene TRBV21-1; the table names TRBD1, a call not compared with the DNA. TRBV21-1 is a documented pseudogene. The CDR3 sequence is 17 residues long. The CDR3 protein is CASSKEVRGDRGREQFF. The CDR3, as DNA: TGTGCCAGCAGCAAGGAGGTTAGAGGGGACAGGGGCCGCGAGCAGTTCTTC.

The chain carries TRBV2 and TRBJ2-2; 7 positions match TRBD1. This CDR3 is built from 15 residues. From germline, CDR1 is SNHLY and CDR2 FYNNEI. Trimming at V came to 2 bases and at J to 5 bases, leaving 5 bases not matched to a gene. CDR3 bases: TGTGCCAGCAGTGAAAAGACAGGGCGAACCGGGGAGCTGTTTTTT. Its translation: CASSEKTGRTGELFF.

The rearrangement uses TRBV10-3 and TRBJ1-3; D unresolved. The germline V gene has CDR1 ENHRY and CDR2 SYGVKD. The CDR3 runs 15 residues. V lost 3 bases and J lost 4, with 13 bases in between. CDR3 loop: CAISEGPSGGNTIYF. CDR3 in DNA: TGTGCCATCAGTGAAGGCCCGTCAGGAGGAAACACCATATATTTT.